The clone carrying this T cell receptor (beta chain) was detected a few times. The antigen is not known. V lost 7 bases to trimming and J lost 4 bases; unmatched junction nucleotides: 7. From germline, CDR1 is SGHRS and CDR2 YFSETQ. This CDR3 spans 15 amino acids. The data derive from a study of cytomegalovirus exposure and HLA in healthy donors. On the study more broadly: Researchers found that about four fifths of under 450 genotyped donors fell within the Caucasian-associated ancestry cluster.

PCR amplification relied on 60 Vbeta primers (plus 13 Jbeta primers). Using immunoSEQ multiplex PCR, the repertoire was profiled, and TCRdb retains in-frame clones only, with some absent. The sample has 99,000 or so clones, approximately 80% seen once; the top ten hold around 5%. Broader study findings: Per published accounts, TCR beta sequences correctly predicted the HLA-A and HLA-B alleles of most subjects. It was confirmed in vitro that a few of the CMV-associated chains were specific for CMV antigens.

The V call is TRBV5-1, the J call TRBJ2-3, with TRBD2 matching over 12 bases. Source material: PBMCs. The sequence came from a woman in her late teens or twenties in good health and CMV-seropositive. The CDR3 bases are TGCGCCAGCGACCTAGCGGGAGGGGTGTCAGATACGCAGTATTTT. It specifies CASDLAGGVSDTQYF.